The 16 T cell receptor beta chains presented below share a single source sample, sequenced in a study of cytomegalovirus exposure and HLA in healthy donors (dated by TCRdb to about 2017). Library creation used the immunoSEQ multiplex PCR assay. The multiplex PCR relied on a mix of 60 forward primers for TCR Vbeta segments and 13 reverse primers for TCR Jbeta segments. Entries here come from immuneACCESS through TCRdb and include only in-frame sequences with V and J called. Some clones fail to appear in such tables; in the studies checked, an unresolved V gene covers under half of the shortfall, and the cause of the remainder is unknown. The table for this sample lists roughly 130,000 clones; 80% of them were counted only once. The ten largest clones represent 2.5% to 3.5% of the sample. What was sequenced was PBMCs. Source of these receptors: a male donor in good health and CMV-seronegative.

V is TRBV27 and J is TRBJ2-5; D unclear. V was trimmed by 6 bases and J by 3 bases, leaving 8 bases between them. There are 12 residues in the CDR3. CDR1 and CDR2 (germline): MNHEY, SMNVEV (reference sequence). CDR3 bases: TGTGCCAGCAGCCATCGGGAAGAGACCCAGTACTTC. Translation: CASSHREETQYF.

The V and J genes are TRBV27 and TRBJ1-6; 8 nucleotides line up with TRBD1. Germline CDR1 and CDR2: MNHEY and SMNVEV (reference sequence). This CDR3 has 15 amino acids. V trimming: 5 bases; J trimming: 7 bases; junction bases outside the gene matches: 7. DNA for the CDR3: TGTGCCAGCAGTCCCCGACAGGGGTTGAATTCACCCCTCCACTTT. Its protein is CASSPRQGLNSPLHF.

This chain connects TRBV5-1 to TRBJ2-7; possible D gene TRBD1, 5 bases. The germline CDR1 and CDR2 sequences are SGHRS and YFSETQ. The germline V and J ends were trimmed by 4 bases and 0 bases, with 14 bases remaining between them. CDR3 length: 15 amino acids. DNA of the CDR3: TGCGCCAGCAGCCCAAGGACATTGAGCTCCTACGAGCAGTACTTC. It codes for CASSPRTLSSYEQYF.

This clone was observed once. The gene calls are TRBV27 and TRBJ1-3, with D perhaps TRBD1 (5 bases). In germline, CDR1 is MNHEY, CDR2 SMNVEV (reference sequence). This CDR3 is 15 amino acids long. With 0 bases removed from V and 4 bases from J, the gap between germline ends came to 10 bases. The CDR3 region has the DNA TGTGCCAGCAGTTTATCAGGGGATCCCGGAAACACCATATATTTT. Translating gives CASSLSGDPGNTIYF.

V gene TRBV5-1 combines with J gene TRBJ2-2; a possible D gene is TRBD2 (6 bases). V was trimmed by 7 bases and J by 0 bases, leaving 16 bases between them. CDR1 SGHRS and CDR2 YFSETQ come from the germline V gene. The CDR3 has 16 residues. The CDR3 loop is CASSYNRGTNTGELFF. CDR3 nucleotide sequence: TGCGCCAGCTCCTACAACCGGGGGACGAACACCGGGGAGCTGTTTTTT.

This CDR3 is CASSESGTTTEAFF. CDR3 DNA: TGCGCCAGCAGCGAGTCCGGGACAACCACTGAAGCTTTCTTT. The V and J genes are TRBV5-1 and TRBJ1-1; the D gene is possibly TRBD1 (6 bases). CDR3 length: 14 amino acids. Trimming took 4 bases from V and 4 from J, leaving 14 bases between them. The germline V gene encodes CDR1 SGHRS and CDR2 YFSETQ.

The chain has TRBV5-4 and TRBJ1-2; 7 bases map to TRBD1. The germline CDR1 and CDR2 sequences are SGHNT and YYREEE (reference sequence). The CDR3 contains 15 residues. V was pared by 2 bases and J by 1 base, with 5 bases of the junction left unmatched. The CDR3 reads CASSLTGVLNYGYTF. CDR3 DNA sequence: TGTGCCAGCAGCTTAACAGGGGTTCTTAACTATGGCTACACCTTC. The full variable domain, its missing parts supplied by reference TRBV5-4 and TRBJ1-2, is ETGVTQSPTHLIKTRGQQVTLRCSSQSGHNTVSWYQQALGQGPQFIFQYYREEENGRGNFPPRFSGLQFPNYSSELNVNALELDDSALYLCASSLTGVLNYGYTFGSGTRLTVV.

V usage is TRBV20-1 and J usage is TRBJ2-7, with a possible D match to TRBD1 (5 bases). Trimming removed 2 bases from V and 6 bases from J, with 8 bases in between. This CDR3 is built from 11 residues. Germline values: CDR1 DFQATT, CDR2 SNEGSKA (reference sequence). The CDR3 DNA reads TGCAGTGCTAGATCCGACAGCGAGCAGTACTTC. It translates to CSARSDSEQYF.

The V call is TRBV5-6, the J call TRBJ2-2, with a weak D call TRBD1 (5 bases). The CDR3 extends over 17 amino acids. Trimming cost V 3 bases and J 9 bases, with 24 bases left between them. In germline, CDR1 is SGHDT, CDR2 YYEEEE. CDR3 DNA: TGTGCCAGCAGCTCCTTTCAGTGGACACGAACAACCAGGGAGCTGTTTTTT. It yields the protein CASSSFQWTRTTRELFF.

The chain joins TRBV7-3 to TRBJ2-2, with 10 bases lining up with TRBD2. The CDR3 has 15 residues. CDR1 is SGHTA and CDR2 is FQGTGA in the germline V gene. V was clipped by 5 bases and J by 7 bases; unmatched bases: 7. CDR3 sequence (DNA): TGTGCCAGCAGCCCAACTAGCGGGGCGATCGGGGAGCTGTTTTTT. It yields the protein CASSPTSGAIGELFF.

In DNA form, the CDR3 reads TGCGCCAGCAGCTTGAGTCTAGTGAACTACGAGCAGTACTTC. Translating gives CASSLSLVNYEQYF. The chain couples TRBV5-1 to TRBJ2-7; no firm D call. From germline, CDR1 is SGHRS and CDR2 YFSETQ. This CDR3 is 14 amino acids long. The ends were cut back, 1 base at V and 3 bases at J, with 11 bases in the middle.

The J gene is TRBJ1-2, the V gene TRBV2, with 11 bases aligning to TRBD1. V shed 11 bases and J 7 bases; nucleotides not matched to a gene: 12. The CDR3 length is 14 residues. CDR1 and CDR2 from the germline V gene are SNHLY and FYNNEI. The CDR3 nucleotides read TGTGCCCGACCGGGACAGGGGGTTACTGGTGGCTACACCTTC. As protein: CARPGQGVTGGYTF.

The V and J genes are TRBV5-1 and TRBJ2-1; D is unclear. The CDR3 is 16 amino acids. Trimming left V 0 bases short and J 0 bases short, with 10 bases between. CDR1 and CDR2 from the germline V gene are SGHRS and YFSETQ. Here the CDR3 DNA reads TGCGCCAGCAGCTTGGATGGGCAGAGCTCCTACAATGAGCAGTTCTTC. Residues: CASSLDGQSSYNEQFF.

The rearrangement uses TRBV6-5 and TRBJ2-7; tentatively, D is TRBD1 (5 bases). V was shortened by 4 bases and J by 4 bases, with 8 bases between the two germline ends. Germline assignment: CDR1 MNHEY and CDR2 SVGAGI. This CDR3 has 12 residues. This chain's CDR3 is CASSLKGYEQYF. CDR3 coding DNA: TGTGCCAGCAGTTTGAAGGGGTACGAGCAGTACTTC.

V is TRBV5-1 and J is TRBJ1-4; TRBD1 is a possible D gene (5 bases). Germline-derived CDR1 and CDR2 are SGHRS and YFSETQ. The CDR3 is made up of 15 amino acids. V was pared by 1 base and J by 8 bases, with 15 bases between. This chain's CDR3 is CASSLWAAEGEKLFF. For the CDR3, the DNA is TGCGCCAGCAGCTTGTGGGCAGCGGAGGGGGAAAAACTGTTTTTT.

This CDR3 is CASSLGTTDTQYF. CDR3 nucleotide sequence: TGTGCCAGCAGCTTGGGGACTACAGATACGCAGTATTTT. V gene TRBV5-5 combines with J gene TRBJ2-3, with D possibly TRBD2 on 5 matching bases. Germline CDR1 is SGHKS and CDR2 is YYEKEE (reference sequence). This CDR3 has 13 residues. Between the trimmed V and J ends, which lost 0 bases and 3 bases, there was a span of 5 bases.